This entry lists 30 T cell receptor beta chains sequenced from one sample in a study of blood T cell repertoires in COVID-19. This table comes from immunoSEQ multiplex PCR, and its TCRdb copy is limited to in-frame clones, with some not included. The data contain roughly 240,000 clones, 70% to 90% of them singletons. Sequencing input: PBMCs or T cells enriched from blood (not recorded which). These receptors were collected from a man aged 45 to 65 who had been exposed to COVID-19.

The chain couples TRBV27 to TRBJ2-2; the match to TRBD2 covers 9 bases. The germline CDR1 and CDR2 sequences are MNHEY and SMNVEV (reference sequence). V dropped 5 bases and J dropped 3; count of bases not matched to a gene: 7. This CDR3 is built from 16 residues. The CDR3 loop is CASSVSGRFDTGELFF. The CDR3 region has the DNA TGTGCCAGCAGTGTCAGCGGGAGGTTCGACACCGGGGAGCTGTTTTTT.

Here the CDR3 reads CASASSGNTIYF. In DNA form, the CDR3 reads TGTGCCAGCGCGAGTTCTGGAAACACCATATATTTT. This chain links TRBV11-1 with TRBJ1-3; D unresolved. CDR3 length: 12 residues. CDR1 is SGHAT, CDR2 FQDESV, per germline (reference sequence). Trimming cost V 8 bases and J 1 base, with 6 bases left between them.

The chain uses TRBV7-6 and TRBJ2-5; 7 nucleotides match TRBD2. Germline CDR1 reads SGHVS; CDR2 reads FNYEAQ. Trimming took 3 bases from V and 2 from J; bases not matched to a gene: 6. The CDR3 extends over 15 amino acids. The CDR3 loop reads CASSLGGNSQETQYF. CDR3 bases: TGTGCCAGCAGCTTGGGGGGGAACAGTCAAGAGACCCAGTACTTC.

This rearrangement joins TRBV6-5 to TRBJ1-3, with 7 bases identical to TRBD1. CDR3 size: 14 residues. Germline values: CDR1 MNHEY, CDR2 SVGAGI. The CDR3 is CAVTTGITGNTIYF. DNA for the CDR3: TGTGCAGTTACGACAGGGATAACTGGAAACACCATATATTTT.

V and J are TRBV6-6 and TRBJ2-2; possibly TRBD1 for D (5 bases). The CDR3 totals 15 residues. V lost 0 bases, J lost 6 bases, and 11 bases lay in between. Germline loops: CDR1 MNHNY, CDR2 SVGAGI (reference sequence). CDR3 in amino acids: CASSYSTPRAGELFF. CDR3 DNA: TGTGCCAGCAGTTACTCGACCCCCAGGGCCGGGGAGCTGTTTTTT.

V usage is TRBV28 and J usage is TRBJ1-1; possibly TRBD1 for D (6 bases). Trimming removed 1 base from V and 11 bases from J, with 11 bases in between. The CDR3 sequence is 12 residues long. Per the germline V gene, CDR1 is MDHEN and CDR2 is SYDVKM. CDR3 coding DNA: TGTGCCAGCAGTTTATCCACAGGGTGGGCTTTCTTT. Its translation is CASSLSTGWAFF.

The chain recombines TRBV7-2 with TRBJ2-5, with D unresolved. Trimming left V 4 bases short and J 5 bases short, with 11 bases between. In germline, CDR1 is SGHTA, CDR2 FQGNSA. The CDR3 sequence is 13 residues long. CDR3 loop: CASSSNPGETQYF. In nucleotides, the CDR3 is TGTGCCAGCAGCTCCAATCCGGGTGAGACCCAGTACTTC.

This rearrangement joins TRBV5-4 to TRBJ2-2, with D tentatively TRBD2 (7 bases). CDR3 length: 16 amino acids. From germline, CDR1 is SGHNT and CDR2 YYREEE (reference sequence). V lost 0 bases, J lost 4 bases, and 13 bases lay in between. The CDR3, as DNA: TGTGCCAGCAGCTTGGCTTGGGGGGGCGGCACCGGGGAGCTGTTTTTT. Encoded protein: CASSLAWGGGTGELFF.

This clone appeared once. The rearrangement links TRBV5-6 to TRBJ2-3; 8 nucleotides align to TRBD1. The germline V gene encodes CDR1 SGHDT and CDR2 YYEEEE. This CDR3 is 14 amino acids long. The V gene end was trimmed by 2 bases and the J gene end by 6 bases; junction bases not matched to a gene: 5. The chain's CDR3 is CASSFDRGYDTQYF. CDR3 DNA: TGTGCCAGCAGCTTCGACAGGGGCTATGATACGCAGTATTTT.

J is TRBJ2-3 and V is TRBV3-1 (or the pseudogene TRBV3-2); weak D call: TRBD2 (5 bases). Deletions cut 1 base from V and 5 bases from J, with 7 bases between. The CDR3 covers 13 residues. CDR1 is LGHDT, CDR2 YNNKEL, per germline (reference sequence). CDR3 amino acids: CASSQGRGDTQYF. The CDR3 nucleotides are TGTGCCAGCAGCCAAGGTCGGGGAGATACGCAGTATTTT.

This clone was recorded many times. The V gene is TRBV5-1, the J gene TRBJ1-1; perhaps TRBD1 as D (6 bases). This CDR3 is built from 11 residues. Germline loops: CDR1 SGHRS, CDR2 YFSETQ. V was cut by 7 bases and J by 6 bases, with 10 bases left in between. The CDR3 DNA reads as TGCGCCAGCCTACAGGGCGCTGAAGCTTTCTTT. Protein: CASLQGAEAFF.

This clone has a handful of counts. The chain combines TRBV7-9 with TRBJ1-1; no definite D call. This CDR3 is built from 11 residues. V was cut by 7 bases and J by 3 bases, with 6 bases left in between. Per the germline V gene, CDR1 is SEHNR and CDR2 is FQNEAQ (reference sequence). The CDR3 spells CASMSHTEAFF. CDR3 in DNA: TGTGCCAGCATGAGCCACACTGAAGCTTTCTTT.

This clone appeared once. V usage is TRBV19 and J usage is TRBJ2-1, with no clear D. The CDR3 covers 15 residues. Germline V CDR1 and CDR2: LNHDA, SQIVND (reference sequence). Between the trimmed V and J ends, which lost 2 bases and 0 bases, there was a span of 8 bases. CDR3 sequence: CASSIRRSSYNEQFF. The CDR3 DNA reads TGTGCCAGTAGTATAAGGCGGAGCTCCTACAATGAGCAGTTCTTC.

In nucleotides, the CDR3 is TGTGCCAGCAGCCCATCGGGGGTGCCGCAAGAGACCCAGTACTTC. Its translation is CASSPSGVPQETQYF. The rearrangement uses TRBV6-2 or TRBV6-3 and TRBJ2-5, with D possibly TRBD2 on 6 matching bases. Trimming removed 6 bases from V and 2 bases from J, with 16 bases in between. The CDR3 sequence is 15 residues long. The germline gives CDR1 MNHEY, CDR2 SVGEGT.

The CDR3, as DNA: TGTGCCAGCAGTTGGGACAGGGTTGAAAAACTGTTTTTT. This sequence encodes CASSWDRVEKLFF. The chain carries TRBV28 and TRBJ1-4, with 9 positions matching TRBD1. The germline V gene encodes CDR1 MDHEN and CDR2 SYDVKM. V lost 4 bases and J lost 7; bases outside the gene matches: 1. The CDR3 totals 13 residues.

The gene calls are TRBV24-1 and TRBJ2-2; 14 positions agree with TRBD2. V dropped 4 bases and J dropped 6; count of bases not matched to a gene: 3. The germline V gene has CDR1 KGHDR and CDR2 SFDVKD. The CDR3 has 16 amino acids. CDR3 nucleotide sequence: TGTGCCACCAGTGACTCGGGACTAGCGGGAGCCGGGGAGCTGTTTTTT. Protein product: CATSDSGLAGAGELFF.

The chain employs TRBV14 and TRBJ1-2; 10 nucleotides match TRBD1. CDR1 is SGHDN, CDR2 FVKESK, per germline. With 7 bases clipped from V and 5 bases from J, the junction kept 4 bases outside the gene matches. The CDR3 sequence is 13 residues long. The CDR3 sequence is CASTRQGAYGYTF. The CDR3 DNA reads as TGTGCCAGCACCAGACAGGGGGCGTATGGCTACACCTTC.

This chain uses TRBV7-2 with TRBJ2-3; 9 bases match TRBD2. V was clipped by 1 base and J by 2 bases; unmatched bases: 4. There are 16 residues in the CDR3. Looked up from germline, CDR1 is SGHTA and CDR2 is FQGNSA. This chain's CDR3 is CASSLGLAGITDTQYF. DNA of the CDR3: TGTGCCAGCAGCTTAGGTCTAGCGGGGATCACAGATACGCAGTATTTT.

The gene calls are TRBV18 and TRBJ1-1, with unresolved D. The CDR3 is made up of 13 amino acids. V lost 5 bases and J lost 1, with 8 bases in between. Germline V gene data show CDR1 as KGHSH and CDR2 as LQKENI. The CDR3 is CASSSDKNTEAFF. The CDR3 DNA sequence: TGTGCCAGCTCATCCGACAAGAACACTGAAGCTTTCTTT.

For the CDR3, the DNA is TGTGCCAGTCTCGACAGGGAAGGGCTTCGCAATGAGCAGTTCTTC. Its protein product is CASLDREGLRNEQFF. The genes are TRBV2 and TRBJ2-1; 7 bases map to TRBD1. The junction had 14 bases not matched to a gene; V was cut back by 9 bases and J by 6 bases. The CDR3 is made up of 15 amino acids. The germline V gene encodes CDR1 SNHLY and CDR2 FYNNEI.

This chain links TRBV6-6 with TRBJ1-5; 7 bases line up with TRBD1. The CDR3 extends over 13 amino acids. The V gene's germline CDR1 is MNHNY and CDR2 SVGAGI (reference sequence). Trimming cost V 4 bases and J 15 bases; bases outside gene matches: 12. CDR3 in DNA: TGTGCCAGCAGTTCCTTCGGACAGGAGGTCTGGCATTTT. Amino acid sequence: CASSSFGQEVWHF.

V usage is TRBV7-9 and J usage is TRBJ2-1; 7 bases agree with TRBD2. Germline CDR1 reads SEHNR; CDR2 reads FQNEAQ (reference sequence). After removal of 6 bases from V and 10 bases from J, the junction contained 9 bases not matched to a gene. The CDR3 loop spans 13 amino acids. The CDR3 is CASRITGLTEQFF. CDR3 bases: TGTGCCAGCAGAATCACGGGACTAACAGAGCAGTTCTTC. Using reference TRBV7-9 and TRBJ2-1 for the parts outside the CDR3, the full variable domain is DTGVSQNPRHKITKRGQNVTFRCDPISEHNRLYWYRQTLGQGPEFLTYFQNEAQLEKSRLLSDRFSAERPKGSFSTLEIQRTEQGDSAMYLCASRITGLTEQFFGPGTRLTVL.

This rearrangement joins TRBV19 to TRBJ2-3; 11 bases agree with TRBD2. Germline V CDR1 and CDR2: LNHDA, SQIVND (reference sequence). CDR3 length: 18 residues. V was clipped by 4 bases and J by 0 bases; unmatched bases: 9. CDR3 in amino acids: CASSRGPTSGDSTDTQYF. The CDR3 coding sequence is TGTGCCAGTAGTAGAGGGCCGACTAGCGGGGATAGCACAGATACGCAGTATTTT.

There are many counts of this clone. V gene TRBV5-1 combines with J gene TRBJ2-2, with TRBD2 matching 9 bases. After removal of 4 bases from V and 1 base from J, the junction contained 5 bases not matched to a gene. This CDR3 spans 16 amino acids. Germline CDR1 is SGHRS and CDR2 is YFSETQ. CDR3 nucleotides: TGCGCCAGCAGCCCCGGGACTAGCTTGAACACCGGGGAGCTGTTTTTT. It codes for CASSPGTSLNTGELFF.

This chain links TRBV5-1 with TRBJ2-7, with D possibly being TRBD2 (5 bases). There are 14 residues in the CDR3. Germline-derived CDR1 and CDR2 are SGHRS and YFSETQ. Trimming removed 1 base from V and 0 bases from J, with 8 bases in between. The CDR3 DNA is TGCGCCAGCAGCTTGATTGGAGGCTCCTACGAGCAGTACTTC. This gives the protein CASSLIGGSYEQYF.

The chain joins TRBV28 to TRBJ1-5, with TRBD1 as a possible D gene (5 bases). With 7 bases removed from V and 1 base from J, the gap between germline ends came to 14 bases. The CDR3 contains 15 residues. Germline V CDR1 and CDR2: MDHEN, SYDVKM. This chain's CDR3 is CASTVMTESNQPQHF. CDR3 in DNA: TGTGCCAGCACCGTGATGACAGAAAGCAATCAGCCCCAGCATTTT.

V usage is TRBV14 and J usage is TRBJ2-4; D may be TRBD1 (6 bases). The V end was cut by 3 bases, the J end by 7 bases, with 13 bases between. The germline gives CDR1 SGHDN, CDR2 FVKESK. This CDR3 region has 14 residues. The CDR3 DNA follows: TGTGCCAGCAGCCAGCCACAGGGTTCGAACATTCAGTACTTC. Its protein is CASSQPQGSNIQYF.

This chain links TRBV5-1 with TRBJ2-1; 9 bases line up with TRBD2. CDR3 length: 15 amino acids. V shed 0 bases and J 5 bases; nucleotides not matched to a gene: 3. Germline CDR1 SGHRS, CDR2 YFSETQ. CDR3 sequence (DNA): TGCGCCAGCAGCTTGGGGTGGACTAGCGACAATGAGCAGTTCTTC. This sequence encodes CASSLGWTSDNEQFF.

The chain couples TRBV3-1 (or the pseudogene TRBV3-2) to TRBJ2-3; 12 bases fit TRBD1. With 6 bases clipped from V and 6 bases from J, the junction kept 13 bases outside the gene matches. Germline-derived CDR1 and CDR2 are LGHDT and YNNKEL (reference sequence). The CDR3 is 17 amino acids. This chain's CDR3 is CASRDAPGTGGWDTQYF. CDR3 nucleotide sequence: TGTGCCAGCAGAGACGCCCCCGGGACAGGGGGCTGGGATACGCAGTATTTT.

This clone was counted once. V usage is TRBV7-9 and J usage is TRBJ2-5, with 15 positions matching TRBD2. With 5 bases clipped from V and 5 bases from J, the junction kept 9 bases outside the gene matches. This CDR3 contains 17 residues. CDR1 is SEHNR and CDR2 is FQNEAQ in the germline V gene (reference sequence). CDR3 in amino acids: CASSPWTSGGAGETQYF. Written as DNA, the CDR3 is TGTGCCAGCAGCCCCTGGACTAGCGGGGGGGCCGGTGAGACCCAGTACTTC.